This entry lists 27 T cell receptor beta chains sequenced from one sample in a study of long-term antiretroviral therapy in people with HIV. Runs used v3.0 of the immunoSEQ assay and were done at survey level. Method: immunoSEQ multiplex PCR; TCRdb's copy keeps in-frame clones and lacks some. The table includes around 30,000 clones, around 84% detected once. The material sequenced was unsorted PBMCs, taken 2.3 years after starting antiretroviral therapy. The origin of the receptors is a man aged 35 to 55 with HIV.

This rearrangement joins TRBV15 to TRBJ2-5; D is uncertain. V was trimmed by 1 base and J by 1 base, leaving 7 bases between them. Germline loops: CDR1 LNHNV, CDR2 YYDKDF (reference sequence). This CDR3 is built from 14 residues. CDR3 residues: CATSRGGFQETQYF. The DNA for the CDR3 is TGTGCCACCAGCAGAGGCGGATTCCAAGAGACCCAGTACTTC.

This sequence joins TRBV9 and TRBJ2-7, with TRBD1 as a possible D gene (7 bases). The ends were cut back, 3 bases at V and 7 bases at J, with 20 bases in the middle. The germline V gene has CDR1 SGDLS and CDR2 YYNGEE. This CDR3 region has 15 residues. DNA for the CDR3: TGTGCCAGCAGCGCCCAGGAGGGGGCGATGGTGGAGCAGTACTTC. Amino acids: CASSAQEGAMVEQYF.

The genes are TRBV5-6 and TRBJ2-7; D is tentatively TRBD1 or TRBD2 (6 bases each). Germline V gene data show CDR1 as SGHDT and CDR2 as YYEEEE. V was trimmed by 0 bases and J by 7 bases, leaving 20 bases between them. This CDR3 comprises 16 residues. The CDR3 here is CASSLAGGAGFREQYF. The CDR3 coding sequence is TGTGCCAGCAGCTTGGCCGGGGGCGCGGGGTTTAGGGAGCAGTACTTC.

The chain recombines TRBV27 with TRBJ2-7; TRBD2 matches at 9 bases. The CDR3 is 15 residues long. J lost 3 bases, V lost 8 bases, and 11 bases had no gene match. CDR1 MNHEY and CDR2 SMNVEV come from the germline V gene (reference sequence). For the CDR3, the DNA is TGTGCCAGCGGGACTGCCGGGACTAGCATCTACGAGCAGTACTTC. This translates into CASGTAGTSIYEQYF.

V gene TRBV19 combines with J gene TRBJ2-7; weak D call: TRBD2 (5 bases). V was pared by 0 bases and J by 3 bases, with 18 bases between. Germline CDR1 is LNHDA and CDR2 is SQIVND (reference sequence). The CDR3 consists of 17 residues. CDR3 sequence: CASSIDLYGGVFYEQYF. CDR3 in DNA: TGTGCCAGTAGTATAGATTTATACGGAGGTGTGTTCTACGAGCAGTACTTC.

This chain links TRBV5-1 with TRBJ2-1; 8 positions match TRBD1. Trimming took 4 bases from V and 10 from J; bases not matched to a gene: 4. Looked up from germline, CDR1 is SGHRS and CDR2 is YFSETQ. CDR3 length: 12 amino acids. The CDR3 DNA is TGCGCCAGCAGCCCCGACAGGGGCGAGCAGTTCTTC. Amino acids: CASSPDRGEQFF.

This chain connects TRBV5-8 to TRBJ2-3; TRBD2 might be the D (5 bases). V lost 4 bases and J lost 1, with 10 bases in between. The CDR3 consists of 14 residues. Germline V gene data show CDR1 as SGHTS and CDR2 as YDEGEE. The CDR3 DNA is TGTGCCAGCAGCCTAGGGAGTGGCACAGATACGCAGTATTTT. Protein product: CASSLGSGTDTQYF.

The chain uses TRBV29-1 and TRBJ2-5; 14 bases match TRBD2. The CDR3 consists of 17 residues. Germline V gene sequence: CDR1 SQVTM, CDR2 ANQGSEA. V lost 6 bases to trimming and J lost 0 bases; unmatched junction nucleotides: 9. The CDR3 region is CSVQGLAGELYQETQYF. The CDR3 DNA is TGCAGCGTCCAGGGACTAGCGGGAGAGTTGTACCAAGAGACCCAGTACTTC.

The sample holds a few counts of this clone. The CDR3 bases are TGTGCCAGTAGTACCGGGTTCATGAACACTGAAGCTTTCTTT. Amino acids: CASSTGFMNTEAFF. The rearrangement links TRBV19 to TRBJ1-1, with D unclear. This CDR3 spans 14 amino acids. Looked up from germline, CDR1 is LNHDA and CDR2 is SQIVND (reference sequence). V lost 4 bases and J lost 0, with 9 bases in between.

This chain uses TRBV5-1 with TRBJ1-5; a weak D match, TRBD1 (6 bases). V lost 1 base and J lost 3, with 11 bases in between. Germline V CDR1 and CDR2: SGHRS, YFSETQ. The CDR3 is 15 amino acids. CDR3 DNA: TGCGCCAGCAGCTTGACCGGGGGCCCCAATCAGCCCCAGCATTTT. Translated, it gives CASSLTGGPNQPQHF.

The gene calls are TRBV5-8 and TRBJ2-1; D possibly corresponds to TRBD2 (6 bases). The V and J ends lost 0 bases and 7 bases respectively, with 8 bases between them. The CDR3 is 13 amino acids. The germline gives CDR1 SGHTS, CDR2 YDEGEE. The CDR3 DNA follows: TGTGCCAGCAGCTTGGGTCGGGGGAATGAGCAGTTCTTC. It specifies CASSLGRGNEQFF.

V is TRBV5-1 and J is TRBJ2-1; weak D call: TRBD2 (6 bases). Germline V gene sequence: CDR1 SGHRS, CDR2 YFSETQ. Trimming took off 5 bases at V and 10 bases at J, with 13 bases between the two ends. The CDR3 length is 12 residues. In nucleotides, the CDR3 is TGCGCCAGCAGGATGGGGGGAGAAGAGCAGTTCTTC. Translating gives CASRMGGEEQFF.

V usage is TRBV10-3 and J usage is TRBJ2-2, with D hard to call. The CDR3 totals 12 residues. V lost 2 bases and J 5 bases, leaving 3 bases between the germline ends. Germline loops: CDR1 ENHRY, CDR2 SYGVKD. In DNA form, the CDR3 reads TGTGCCATCAGTGAGACAACCGGGGAGCTGTTTTTT. This translates into CAISETTGELFF.

With respect to this clone: Because the CDR3's place on the DNA is in doubt, the DNA is left out and the CDR3 is given as listed by TCRdb. V is TRBV4-1 and J is TRBJ1-1. Germline CDR1 reads MGHRA; CDR2 reads YSYEKL. The CDR3 is 14 amino acids long, termini counted. This CDR3 is CASSQDSGRAEAFF.

This clone was counted a single time. The V call is TRBV18, the J call TRBJ2-5; 10 bases match TRBD2. This CDR3 is built from 16 residues. Per germline, CDR1 KGHSH and CDR2 LQKENI. The J segment lost 1 base and the V segment lost 0 bases, leaving 2 bases of the junction unmatched. The CDR3 nucleotides read TGTGCCAGCTCACCACCGGGACTAGCGCTCCAAGAGACCCAGTACTTC. This encodes CASSPPGLALQETQYF. Full variable domain (remainder filled in from reference TRBV18 and TRBJ2-5): NAGVMQNPRHLVRRRGQEARLRCSPMKGHSHVYWYRQLPEEGLKFMVYLQKENIIDESGMPKERFSAEFPKEGPSILRIQQVVRGDSAAYFCASSPPGLALQETQYFGPGTRLLVL.

The chain recombines TRBV19 with TRBJ1-1; 7 bases map to TRBD1. Germline lookup yields CDR1 LNHDA and CDR2 SQIVND (reference sequence). The V and J ends lost 3 bases and 6 bases, in that order; junction bases with no gene match: 7. The CDR3 sequence is 14 residues long. CDR3 sequence: CASSMRTGAPEAFF. The CDR3 coding sequence is TGTGCCAGTAGTATGAGGACAGGCGCTCCTGAAGCTTTCTTT.

This clone showed up just once. The chain recombines TRBV6-5 with TRBJ2-1; 11 bases are shared with TRBD2. This CDR3 has 15 residues. Germline V gives CDR1 MNHEY, CDR2 SVGAGI. Unmatched junction bases numbered 5, after V lost 6 bases and J lost 4 bases. CDR3 in amino acids: CASRLLAGAYNEQFF. The CDR3 DNA is TGTGCCAGCAGATTACTAGCGGGAGCTTACAATGAGCAGTTCTTC.

This clone was detected once. The chain has TRBV4-1 and TRBJ1-4; 7 positions match TRBD1. The CDR3 runs to 15 residues. V lost 6 bases to trimming and J lost 5 bases; unmatched junction nucleotides: 9. Germline V gives CDR1 MGHRA, CDR2 YSYEKL. The CDR3 loop reads CASSPTGTDNEKLFF. In DNA, the CDR3 is TGCGCCAGCAGTCCAACCGGGACAGACAATGAAAAACTGTTTTTT.

The J gene is TRBJ2-7, the V gene TRBV18; 8 nucleotides match TRBD1. This CDR3 region has 15 residues. Germline values: CDR1 KGHSH, CDR2 LQKENI. Germline trimming cut 2 bases from V and 5 bases from J; bases unmatched to any gene: 8. The CDR3 loop reads CASSPFGQGVDEQYF. CDR3 DNA sequence: TGTGCCAGCTCACCATTTGGACAGGGAGTGGACGAGCAGTACTTC.

This clone was detected only once. J is TRBJ2-7 and V is TRBV4-1; no clear D gene. This CDR3 region has 15 residues. Germline-derived CDR1 and CDR2 are MGHRA and YSYEKL. Trimming removed 0 bases at V and 9 bases at J, with 18 bases between. CDR3 amino acids: CASSQDFRQTHGQYF. The CDR3 nucleotides are TGCGCCAGCAGCCAAGATTTTCGGCAGACCCACGGGCAGTACTTC.

This clone was counted between two and nine times. The rearrangement links TRBV15 to TRBJ1-5; D remains ambiguous. The germline V and J ends were trimmed by 0 bases and 6 bases, with 12 bases remaining between them. Germline CDR1 and CDR2: LNHNV and YYDKDF (reference sequence). The CDR3 consists of 15 residues. The CDR3 is CATSREAGSGQPQHF. CDR3 coding DNA: TGTGCCACCAGCAGAGAGGCGGGGTCCGGTCAGCCCCAGCATTTT.

This rearrangement joins TRBV11-2 to TRBJ2-5, with 7 bases aligning to TRBD2. V lost 4 bases to trimming and J lost 5 bases; unmatched junction nucleotides: 7. The CDR3 has 14 amino acids. Germline values: CDR1 SGHAT, CDR2 FQNNGV. In nucleotides, the CDR3 is TGTGCCAGCAGCTCCCGGGGGGTTGAGGAGACCCAGTACTTC. It specifies CASSSRGVEETQYF. Full variable domain (missing parts from reference TRBV11-2 and TRBJ2-5): EAGVAQSPRYKIIEKRQSVAFWCNPISGHATLYWYQQILGQGPKLLIQFQNNGVVDDSQLPKDRFSAERLKGVDSTLKIQPAKLEDSAVYLCASSSRGVEETQYFGPGTRLLVL.

This chain uses TRBV28 with TRBJ2-7; the D gene could be TRBD1 or TRBD2 (5 bases each). Per the germline V gene, CDR1 is MDHEN and CDR2 is SYDVKM. The CDR3 is made up of 15 amino acids. The V end was cut by 4 bases, the J end by 3 bases, with 16 bases between. Here the CDR3 reads CASSSPGTEDYEQYF. The DNA of the CDR3 is TGTGCCAGCAGTTCACCAGGGACGGAGGACTACGAGCAGTACTTC.

V gene TRBV15 combines with J gene TRBJ2-2; no clear D. The germline gives CDR1 LNHNV, CDR2 YYDKDF (reference sequence). This CDR3 contains 15 residues. Between the trimmed V and J ends, which lost 5 bases and 1 base, there was a span of 11 bases. DNA for the CDR3: TGTGCCACCAGCGGTGACATAAGGAACACCGGGGAGCTGTTTTTT. Amino acid sequence: CATSGDIRNTGELFF.

The chain joins TRBV5-1 to TRBJ1-2; 8 nucleotides match TRBD1. The CDR3 is 16 residues long. CDR1 SGHRS and CDR2 YFSETQ come from the germline V gene. J gave up 8 bases and V 4 bases, and 16 bases lay outside the gene matches. The CDR3 DNA reads as TGCGCCAGCAGCCGGGGCGCAGGGGGCGCAGGATACGGCTACACCTTC. It specifies CASSRGAGGAGYGYTF.

The rearrangement links TRBV5-1 to TRBJ2-5; D ambiguous. The CDR3 loop spans 12 amino acids. Trimming stripped 5 bases from V and 2 bases from J, with 7 bases between. The V gene's germline CDR1 is SGHRS and CDR2 YFSETQ. CDR3 sequence: CASRAVQETQYF. CDR3 coding DNA: TGCGCCAGCAGGGCAGTACAAGAGACCCAGTACTTC.

The chain combines TRBV2 with TRBJ1-1, with D uncertain. Germline values: CDR1 SNHLY, CDR2 FYNNEI. The CDR3 extends over 15 amino acids. Deletions cut 6 bases from V and 0 bases from J, with 14 bases between. As DNA, the CDR3 is TGTGCCAGCAGGGAGAGTGACTCCTTGAACACTGAAGCTTTCTTT. This sequence encodes CASRESDSLNTEAFF.